This is a list of T cell receptor beta chains from one sample in a study of T cells in Graves' hyperthyroidism and ophthalmopathy. TCRdb analysed the multiplex PCR reads with MiXCR anew, one entry per CDR3 protein. The sample lists approximately 740,000 distinct CDR3 sequences, 13% to 15% occurring once. The sample comprised blood. Receptor source: a woman under 30 with Graves' hyperthyroidism. The CDR3 runs from the conserved cysteine through the conserved F or W. Each record gives: CDR3 length, clone size, D gene, V gene, J gene, CDR3 protein, CDR3 DNA. A D gene is named only where the DNA matches it firmly. Some rows mark clone size as missing; the rest say once, few, many or name a class of expanded clone.

14,many,TRBD1,TRBV5-1,TRBJ1-2,CASSYLGQGYGYTF,TGCGCCAGCAGCTACCTGGGACAGGGCTATGGCTACACCTTC
11,many,-,TRBV11-2,TRBJ2-5,CASSLDSGRHF,TGTGCCAGCAGCTTAGACAGTGGGCGACACTTC
17,-,TRBD2,TRBV10-3,TRBJ2-3,CAISESIRLAGSDTQYF,TGTGCCATCAGTGAGTCTATAAGACTAGCTGGGTCAGATACGCAGTATTTT
16,-,-,TRBV29-1,TRBJ2-1,CSVGEGAGMPYNEQFF,TGCAGCGTTGGAGAAGGAGCAGGGATGCCCTACAATGAGCAGTTCTTC
16,-,-,TRBV4-1,TRBJ1-1,CASSQSYRELNTEAFF,TGCGCCAGCAGCCAGAGTTACAGGGAGCTTAACACTGAAGCTTTCTTT
14,-,-,TRBV4-1,TRBJ2-7,CASSHEGGDFEQYF,TGCGCCAGCAGCCATGAAGGGGGGGATTTCGAGCAGTACTTC
16,many,-,TRBV7-8,TRBJ2-5,CASSSRDSRPQETQYF,TGTGCCAGCAGCTCCCGGGACTCGAGACCTCAAGAGACCCAGTACTTC
11,many,-,TRBV2,TRBJ2-5,CASQLGETQYF,TGTGCCAGCCAGCTTGGAGAGACCCAGTACTTC
15,many,-,TRBV5-5,TRBJ2-1,CASSLYLRDGNEQFF,TGTGCCAGCAGCTTGTATTTGCGGGATGGGAATGAGCAGTTCTTC
13,many,-,TRBV20-1,TRBJ2-7,CSARARHSYEQYF,TGCAGTGCTAGAGCCAGGCACTCCTACGAGCAGTACTTC
17,many,TRBD2,TRBV28,TRBJ2-4,CASSLRTSGISKNIQYF,TGTGCCAGCAGTTTACGTACTAGCGGGATATCCAAAAACATTCAGTACTTC
15,many,-,TRBV13,TRBJ2-3,CASSSAPRAPDTQYF,TGTGCCAGCAGCTCAGCCCCCCGGGCCCCAGATACGCAGTATTTT
14,many,-,TRBV15,TRBJ1-5,CATSRRQVRYPQHF,TGTGCCACCAGCAGACGACAGGTGCGATATCCCCAGCATTTT
13,-,-,TRBV7-9,TRBJ1-5,CANSRDYYQPQHF,TGTGCCAACAGCCGGGACTATTATCAGCCCCAGCATTTT
15,-,-,TRBV9,TRBJ2-2,CASNGGPANTGELFF,TGTGCCAGCAATGGTGGGCCGGCTAACACCGGGGAGCTGTTTTTT
17,many,TRBD1,TRBV20-1,TRBJ2-1,CSARDLARGQGRNEQFF,TGCAGTGCTAGAGATCTCGCCCGGGGACAGGGGAGGAATGAGCAGTTCTTC
13,few,-,TRBV19,TRBJ2-7,CASSIRADLEQYF,TGTGCCAGTAGTATCCGGGCAGATTTAGAGCAGTACTTC
17,few,-,TRBV6-1,TRBJ2-1,CASSEVVYLGGGNEQFF,TGTGCCAGCAGTGAAGTCGTGTACCTTGGTGGGGGCAATGAGCAGTTCTTC
15,few,TRBD1,TRBV20-1,TRBJ2-5,CSARDARGRQETQYF,TGCAGTGCTAGAGATGCCAGGGGGCGGCAAGAGACCCAGTACTTC
14,few,-,TRBV28,TRBJ2-3,CASSPRDNTDTQYF,TGTGCCAGCAGTCCGAGGGACAACACAGATACGCAGTATTTT
13,many,-,TRBV13,TRBJ2-3,CASSPHWADTQYF,TGTGCCAGCAGCCCACATTGGGCAGATACGCAGTATTTT
14,-,-,TRBV24-1,TRBJ2-4,CATSDAWQGGIQYF,TGTGCCACCAGTGATGCGTGGCAGGGGGGCATTCAGTACTTC
13,-,TRBD2,TRBV6-1,TRBJ2-1,CAGTGGPSGEQFF,TGCGCGGGGACGGGAGGGCCCTCCGGTGAGCAGTTCTTC
19,many,TRBD2,TRBV11-3,TRBJ2-1,CASSLDSAGSGRSWDEQFF,TGTGCCAGCAGCTTAGATTCGGCGGGGAGCGGGAGATCGTGGGATGAGCAGTTCTTC
16,few,-,TRBV4-2,TRBJ2-2,CASSQRGTSYTGELFF,TGTGCCAGCAGCCAACGGGGGACTTCTTACACCGGGGAGCTGTTTTTT
13,many,-,TRBV14,TRBJ2-7,CASSQVGDYEQYF,TGTGCCAGCAGCCAAGTGGGGGACTACGAGCAGTACTTC
16,few,TRBD1,TRBV5-1,TRBJ2-3,CASSSDRGTSTDTQYF,TGCGCCAGCAGCTCGGACAGGGGTACTAGCACAGATACGCAGTATTTT
11,many,-,TRBV20-1,TRBJ2-3,CSAAQGGTQYF,TGCAGTGCAGCCCAGGGGGGTACGCAGTATTTT
11,many,-,TRBV20-1,TRBJ2-5,CSARSWETQYF,TGCAGTGCTAGAAGTTGGGAGACCCAGTACTTC
15,many,-,TRBV2,TRBJ2-7,CASSEEVWRPYEQYF,TGTGCCAGCAGTGAGGAGGTTTGGCGACCCTACGAGCAGTACTTC
20,-,-,TRBV6-1,TRBJ2-1,CATSPPPIAGQRYSYNEQFF,TGTGCCACATCGCCCCCTCCCATAGCGGGACAGCGATATAGCTACAATGAGCAGTTCTTC
13,-,-,TRBV4-3,TRBJ1-3,CASSQEGRNTIYF,TGCGCCAGCAGCCAAGAAGGGAGAAACACCATATATTTT
15,-,-,TRBV10-3,TRBJ2-1,CAISETGGSYNEQFF,TGTGCCATCAGTGAGACCGGGGGCTCCTACAATGAGCAGTTCTTC
15,many,TRBD2,TRBV11-2,TRBJ2-5,CASSSPSSGSETQYF,TGTGCCAGCAGCTCCCCTTCTAGCGGGAGTGAGACCCAGTACTTC
16,-,-,TRBV12-3/TRBV12-4,TRBJ2-2,CASSPSSDSNTGELFF,TGTGCCAGCAGCCCCTCTAGCGACTCGAACACCGGGGAGCTGTTTTTT
15,many,-,TRBV28,TRBJ2-5,CASSLSRDNSGTQYF,TGTGCCAGCAGTTTAAGTAGGGACAACTCAGGGACCCAGTACTTC
15,many,TRBD1,TRBV11-2,TRBJ2-1,CASSFRDRNYNEQFF,TGTGCCAGCAGCTTTAGGGACAGGAATTACAATGAGCAGTTCTTC
14,few,TRBD2,TRBV19,TRBJ2-3,CATSLAVGTDTQYF,TGTGCCACTTCCCTAGCGGTCGGCACAGATACGCAGTATTTT
12,-,TRBD1,TRBV10-3,TRBJ2-7,CAISRQGYEQYF,TGTGCCATCAGCAGACAGGGGTACGAGCAGTACTTC
15,-,-,TRBV6-2/TRBV6-3,TRBJ2-7,CASSQVAAGRGEQYF,TGTGCCAGCAGTCAGGTTGCGGCAGGTCGGGGCGAGCAGTACTTC
13,few,-,TRBV30,TRBJ1-6,CAWRRDANSPLHF,TGTGCCTGGAGAAGGGACGCAAATTCACCCCTCCACTTT
11,many,-,TRBV30,TRBJ2-7,CAWSSGYEQYF,TGTGCCTGGAGTTCGGGTTACGAGCAGTACTTC
20,once,TRBD2,TRBV19,TRBJ2-4,CASSSGLAGDIVSPFHIQYF,TGTGCCAGTAGTTCCGGACTAGCGGGAGACATAGTCTCCCCTTTCCACATTCAGTACTTC
14,-,-,TRBV27,TRBJ1-1,CASSSGIGNTEAFF,TGTGCCAGCAGTTCAGGGATCGGGAACACTGAAGCTTTCTTT
11,-,-,TRBV7-8,TRBJ2-1,CASSLELEQFF,TGTGCCAGCAGCTTAGAGTTAGAGCAGTTCTTC
20,many,TRBD1,TRBV6-5,TRBJ1-1,CASSYPRDRGRKNKNTEAFF,TGTGCCAGCAGTTACCCGCGGGACAGGGGGCGAAAAAATAAGAACACTGAAGCTTTCTTT
15,few,TRBD1,TRBV14,TRBJ1-1,CASNPDRGIGTEAFF,TGTGCCAGCAACCCGGACAGGGGAATAGGCACTGAAGCTTTCTTT
13,-,-,TRBV27,TRBJ1-1,CASSLYQSAEAFF,TGTGCCAGCAGTTTATATCAGAGCGCTGAAGCTTTCTTT
16,-,TRBD2,TRBV12-3/TRBV12-4,TRBJ2-7,CASSLGLADLYYEQYF,TGTGCCAGCAGTTTGGGACTAGCGGACCTCTACTACGAGCAGTACTTC
14,many,-,TRBV4-2,TRBJ1-1,CASSHPDGVTEAFF,TGTGCCAGCAGCCACCCAGACGGAGTCACTGAAGCTTTCTTT
17,-,-,TRBV6-1,TRBJ2-7,CASSYLTGTNPPYEQYF,TGTGCCAGCAGCTATTTGACAGGCACGAACCCACCCTACGAGCAGTACTTC
14,many,-,TRBV2,TRBJ1-5,CASSGQYDNQPQHF,TGTGCCAGCAGTGGCCAGTATGACAATCAGCCCCAGCATTTT
15,many,TRBD2,TRBV11-2,TRBJ2-1,CASSLFSGNYNEQFF,TGTGCCAGCAGCTTATTTAGCGGGAATTACAATGAGCAGTTCTTC
16,many,TRBD2,TRBV5-1,TRBJ2-1,CASSPSAAGAYNEQFF,TGCGCCAGCAGCCCCTCGGCTGCGGGGGCCTACAATGAGCAGTTCTTC
12,many,-,TRBV20-1,TRBJ2-7,CSASRASVEQYF,TGCAGTGCTAGCAGGGCTAGCGTCGAGCAGTACTTC